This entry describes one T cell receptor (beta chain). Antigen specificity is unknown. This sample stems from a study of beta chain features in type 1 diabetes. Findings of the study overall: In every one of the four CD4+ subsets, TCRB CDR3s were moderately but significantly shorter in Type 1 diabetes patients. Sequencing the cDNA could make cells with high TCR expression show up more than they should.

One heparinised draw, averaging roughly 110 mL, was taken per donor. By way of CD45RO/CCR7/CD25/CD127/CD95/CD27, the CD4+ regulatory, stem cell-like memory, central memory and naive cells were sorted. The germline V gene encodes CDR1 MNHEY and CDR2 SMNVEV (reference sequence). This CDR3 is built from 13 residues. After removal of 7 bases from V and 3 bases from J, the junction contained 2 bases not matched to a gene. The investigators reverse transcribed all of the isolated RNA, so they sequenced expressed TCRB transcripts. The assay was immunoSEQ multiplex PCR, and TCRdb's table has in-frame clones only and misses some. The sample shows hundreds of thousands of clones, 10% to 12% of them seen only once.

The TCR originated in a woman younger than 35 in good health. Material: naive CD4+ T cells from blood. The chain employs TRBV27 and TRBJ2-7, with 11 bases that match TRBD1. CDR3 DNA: TGTGCCAGCAAGGGACAGGGGGACTACGAGCAGTACGTC. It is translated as CASKGQGDYEQYV.